The clone carrying this TCR beta chain was counted between two and nine times. V was clipped by 10 bases and J by 3 bases, with 15 bases between them. This CDR3 comprises 14 residues. The germline CDR1 and CDR2 sequences are LNHDA and SQIVND (reference sequence). The table came from immunoSEQ multiplex PCR; TCRdb's copy has only in-frame clones and leaves some out. The sample includes approximately 67,000 clones, approximately 81% of them seen just once. The source of the sample is a study of OX40 agonist ivuxolimab in advanced cancers. Blood specimens came from baseline, cycle 4 day 1, and cycle 7 day 1.

The input for sequencing was CD4+ or CD8+ T cells sorted from blood, taken in a trial of the OX40 agonist ivuxolimab. The sequence was obtained from an adult with an advanced solid tumor such as melanoma, head and neck, liver or kidney cancer. V and J are TRBV19 and TRBJ2-2; D possibly corresponds to TRBD1 (6 bases). The CDR3 DNA reads TGTGCCACCGAACAGGGCAAGGACACCGGGGAGCTGTTTTTT. This encodes CATEQGKDTGELFF.